Below, 21 T cell receptor beta chains from the same sample are listed, as sequenced in a study of PD-1 blockade in classical Hodgkin lymphoma. Relapse after autologous stem cell transplantation occurred in every patient, and brentuximab vedotin exposure varied. Profiling relied on immunoSEQ multiplex PCR, and the TCRdb table lists in-frame clones only, not all of them. The table lists about 26,000 clones, 65% to 90% of them singletons. This specimen consisted of peripheral blood mononuclear cells (PBMCs), obtained at baseline. The source is a human donor with classical Hodgkin lymphoma.

The DNA for the CDR3 is TGTGCCAGCAGCACTCCAGGGAACTTCTGGGGCTACACCTTC. This encodes CASSTPGNFWGYTF. The chain has TRBV7-2 and TRBJ1-2; possible D gene TRBD1, 5 bases. Germline assignment: CDR1 SGHTA and CDR2 FQGNSA. The V end was cut by 5 bases, the J end by 8 bases, with 18 bases between. The length of the CDR3 is 14 residues.

This clone turned up a few times. The chain has TRBV14 and TRBJ2-3; D gene ambiguous. The CDR3 runs to 11 residues. Germline-derived CDR1 and CDR2 are SGHDN and FVKESK. Trimming took 1 base from V and 7 from J, leaving 3 bases between them. The chain's CDR3 is CASSQVNTQYF. CDR3 DNA sequence: TGTGCCAGCAGCCAAGTAAATACGCAGTATTTT. Using reference TRBV14 and TRBJ2-3 for the parts outside the CDR3, the full variable domain is EAGVTQFPSHSVIEKGQTVTLRCDPISGHDNLYWYRRVMGKEIKFLLHFVKESKQDESGMPNNRFLAERTGGTYSTLKVQPAELEDSGVYFCASSQVNTQYFGPGTRLTVL.

The CDR3 sequence: CASGFRTGGANEKLFF. CDR3 DNA: TGTGCTAGTGGTTTTCGAACCGGCGGGGCTAATGAAAAACTGTTTTTT. The V gene is TRBV12-5, the J gene TRBJ1-4; D gene unclear. V shed 3 bases and J shed 3 bases, with 14 bases lying between them. CDR1 and CDR2 from the germline V gene are LGHNT and FRNRAP. This CDR3 has 16 residues.

This rearrangement joins TRBV21-1 to TRBJ1-6. TRBV21-1 constitutes a pseudogene. The CDR3 runs 18 residues. Written as DNA, the CDR3 is TGTGCCAGCAGCCTAAGGAAGGAAATGGGCTCCTATAATTCACCCCTCCACTTT. Protein sequence: CASSLRKEMGSYNSPLHF.

The V and J genes are TRBV6-5 and TRBJ2-7; possibly TRBD1 for D (6 bases). Trimming removed 4 bases at V and 0 bases at J, with 13 bases between. Germline CDR1 is MNHEY and CDR2 is SVGAGI. The CDR3 loop spans 15 amino acids. The CDR3 DNA follows: TGTGCCAGCAGTTTTGTGGGGGCTAGCTCCTACGAGCAGTACTTC. Translation: CASSFVGASSYEQYF.

This sequence joins TRBV7-6 and TRBJ2-3, with TRBD2 matching 8 bases. Unmatched junction bases numbered 4, after V lost 1 base and J lost 4 bases. In germline, CDR1 is SGHVS, CDR2 FNYEAQ. There are 15 residues in the CDR3. The CDR3 loop is CASSLGGGSADTQYF. CDR3 nucleotides: TGTGCCAGCAGCTTAGGCGGGGGGTCGGCAGATACGCAGTATTTT.

The chain joins TRBV5-1 to TRBJ2-2; D possibly corresponds to TRBD1 (5 bases). Germline CDR1 and CDR2: SGHRS and YFSETQ. V was pared by 1 base and J by 4 bases, with 14 bases between. The CDR3 is 16 residues long. In DNA form, the CDR3 reads TGCGCCAGCAGCTTGTGGGCCCCACAGGCCACCGGGGAGCTGTTTTTT. Translated, it gives CASSLWAPQATGELFF.

The chain combines TRBV6-6 with TRBJ1-1, with D uncertain. The germline V gene has CDR1 MNHNY and CDR2 SVGAGI (reference sequence). Between the trimmed V and J ends, which lost 6 bases and 4 bases, there was a span of 15 bases. CDR3 length: 14 residues. The CDR3 region is CASRDGGWVTEAFF. CDR3 DNA: TGTGCCAGCAGGGATGGAGGTTGGGTCACTGAAGCTTTCTTT.

The chain carries TRBV5-6 and TRBJ1-1; a weak D match, TRBD1 (5 bases). The germline gives CDR1 SGHDT, CDR2 YYEEEE. This CDR3 spans 13 amino acids. The V gene lost 4 bases and the J gene lost 5 bases, with 12 bases spanning the gap. The CDR3 reads CASSQGRGTEAFF. The CDR3 DNA follows: TGTGCCAGCAGCCAGGGACGGGGGACTGAAGCTTTCTTT.

As concerns this clone: Other DNA sequences in this specimen translate into the identical CDR3. The V call is TRBV5-4, the J call TRBJ2-5; D gene uncertain. The CDR3 is made up of 13 amino acids. Germline CDR1 is SGHNT and CDR2 is YYREEE (reference sequence). Trimming pared 0 bases from V and 2 bases from J, leaving 5 bases between. The CDR3: CASSLGVQETQYF. CDR3 in DNA: TGTGCCAGCAGCTTGGGTGTTCAAGAGACCCAGTACTTC.

The chain employs TRBV5-1 and TRBJ2-5, with D perhaps matching TRBD1 or TRBD2 (5 bases each). Germline-derived CDR1 and CDR2 are SGHRS and YFSETQ. V lost 5 bases, J lost 3 bases, and 11 bases lay in between. This CDR3 contains 13 residues. The CDR3 bases are TGCGCCAGCAGTCTGCTGGGGGAAGAGACCCAGTACTTC. Translation gives CASSLLGEETQYF.

This clone was recorded only once. The chain has TRBV14 and TRBJ2-5; D call uncertain. Germline CDR1 and CDR2: SGHDN and FVKESK. The CDR3 sequence is 12 residues long. Trimming pared 1 base from V and 5 bases from J, leaving 5 bases between. The CDR3 coding sequence is TGTGCCAGCAGCCAAGTAGGCGAGACCCAGTACTTC. Translation gives CASSQVGETQYF.

The CDR3 sequence: CAWSYDTEAFF. The CDR3 DNA follows: TGTGCCTGGAGCTATGACACTGAAGCTTTCTTT. This chain uses TRBV30 with TRBJ1-1; no clear D gene. V shed 3 bases and J shed 3 bases, with 5 bases lying between them. CDR1 and CDR2 (germline): GTSNPN, SVGIG (reference sequence). The CDR3 covers 11 residues. Filled out from reference TRBV30 and TRBJ1-1, the complete variable domain reads SQTIHQWPATLVQPVGSPLSLECTVEGTSNPNLYWYRQAAGRGLQLLFYSVGIGQISSEVPQNLSASRPQDRQFILSSKKLLLSDSGFYLCAWSYDTEAFFGQGTRLTVV.

CDR3 in DNA: TGCGCCAGCAATACCGGGACAGGCTCACAAGAGACCCAGTACTTC. This sequence encodes CASNTGTGSQETQYF. The chain has TRBV5-1 and TRBJ2-5; TRBD1 agrees at 8 bases. Germline values: CDR1 SGHRS, CDR2 YFSETQ. J was trimmed by 2 bases and V by 6 bases; bases with no gene match: 9. This CDR3 is built from 15 residues.

This chain connects TRBV7-3 to TRBJ2-3; 10 bases agree with TRBD1. The CDR3 runs 14 residues. The germline V gene has CDR1 SGHTA and CDR2 FQGTGA. After removal of 4 bases from V and 4 bases from J, the junction contained 2 bases not matched to a gene. The CDR3 loop reads CASSYGTGADTQYF. As DNA, the CDR3 is TGTGCCAGCAGCTATGGGACAGGGGCAGATACGCAGTATTTT. Complete variable domain (other parts from reference TRBV7-3 and TRBJ2-3): GAGVSQTPSNKVTEKGKYVELRCDPISGHTALYWYRQSLGQGPEFLIYFQGTGAADDSGLPNDRFFAVRPEGSVSTLKIQRTERGDSAVYLCASSYGTGADTQYFGPGTRLTVL.

The CDR3 protein is CASSLDQGLNEQFF. The CDR3 DNA reads TGCGCCAGCAGCTTGGATCAGGGGTTGAATGAGCAGTTCTTC. This chain links TRBV5-1 with TRBJ2-1; the D gene is possibly TRBD1 (6 bases). The CDR3 totals 14 residues. Germline CDR1 and CDR2: SGHRS and YFSETQ. V gave up 0 bases and J gave up 7 bases, with 11 bases separating them.

The chain joins TRBV14 to TRBJ1-3, with D unclear. The V and J ends lost 1 base and 4 bases respectively, with 23 bases between them. From germline, CDR1 is SGHDN and CDR2 FVKESK. The CDR3 consists of 19 residues. CDR3 region: CASSQVGRGPPGPGNTIYF. As DNA, the CDR3 is TGTGCCAGCAGCCAAGTCGGAAGAGGACCCCCGGGCCCCGGAAACACCATATATTTT.

A single count supports this clone. This sample includes further DNA sequences coding for the same CDR3. The chain uses TRBV5-1 and TRBJ2-1; a weak D match, TRBD2 (5 bases). Germline CDR1 SGHRS, CDR2 YFSETQ. The CDR3 totals 13 residues. The V end lost 0 bases, the J end lost 8 bases, and 9 bases lay between the germline ends. The chain's CDR3 is CASSLAEGYEQFF. The CDR3 DNA sequence: TGCGCCAGCAGCTTGGCCGAGGGATATGAGCAGTTCTTC.

This clone was counted a single time. The chain joins TRBV2 to TRBJ2-1; D uncertain. The CDR3 length is 15 residues. Germline assignment: CDR1 SNHLY and CDR2 FYNNEI. Trimming cost V 3 bases and J 4 bases, with 13 bases left between them. CDR3 sequence reads: CASSDIGGLYNEQFF. The CDR3 region has the DNA TGTGCCAGCAGTGACATAGGCGGCCTTTACAATGAGCAGTTCTTC.

The J gene is TRBJ1-2, the V gene TRBV29-1; 11 bases map to TRBD1. The V segment lost 5 bases and the J segment 8 bases; nucleotides outside the gene matches: 10. The CDR3 consists of 14 residues. CDR1 and CDR2 (germline): SQVTM, ANQGSEA. DNA of the CDR3: TGCAGCGTTCCCCGCGGACAGGGGGCAGGAGGCTACACCTTC. Protein sequence: CSVPRGQGAGGYTF.

This chain connects TRBV4-3 to TRBJ2-1; TRBD2 might be the D (6 bases). The CDR3 is 17 amino acids. The germline V gene encodes CDR1 LGHNA and CDR2 YSLEER. V gave up 0 bases and J gave up 0 bases, with 12 bases separating them. This CDR3 reads CASSQDSAGSSYNEQFF. In nucleotides, the CDR3 is TGCGCCAGCAGCCAAGATTCTGCGGGGAGCTCCTACAATGAGCAGTTCTTC.